These T cell receptor beta chains were read from a single sample in a study of blood T cell repertoires in COVID-19. Here immunoSEQ multiplex PCR was the method, and the copy in TCRdb shows in-frame clones only, minus some. The repertoire holds about 80,000 clones, with approximately 81% as singletons. The sequencing sample was made of peripheral blood. The receptors come from a woman older than 75 with acute or convalescent COVID-19. Each CDR3 is given with its conserved first and last residue. A D gene is named only where the DNA matches it firmly. Clone size is given for some rows only: seen once, a few or many times, or a class if the clone is expanded.

d_call: -; clone_size: -; v_call: TRBV19; cdr3_length: 9; j_call: TRBJ2-3; cdr3_aa: CASRATQYF; cdr3_nt: TGTGCCAGTAGGGCTACGCAGTATTTT
d_call: -; clone_size: -; v_call: TRBV30; cdr3_length: 14; j_call: TRBJ1-2; cdr3_aa: CAWSVEETNYGYTF; cdr3_nt: TGTGCCTGGAGTGTGGAGGAGACTAACTATGGCTACACCTTC
d_call: TRBD2; clone_size: -; v_call: TRBV13; cdr3_length: 16; j_call: TRBJ2-3; cdr3_aa: CASAGRALSSTDTQYF; cdr3_nt: TGTGCCAGCGCCGGGAGGGCACTCTCTAGCACAGATACGCAGTATTTT
d_call: -; clone_size: -; v_call: TRBV6-6; cdr3_length: 16; j_call: TRBJ2-2; cdr3_aa: CASSYSTAGIAGELFF; cdr3_nt: TGTGCCAGCAGTTACTCCACTGCAGGTATCGCCGGGGAGCTGTTTTTT
d_call: -; clone_size: many; v_call: TRBV3-1/TRBV3-2; cdr3_length: 14; j_call: TRBJ2-3; cdr3_aa: CASSQPGSTDTQYF; cdr3_nt: TGTGCCAGCAGCCAGCCGGGAAGCACAGATACGCAGTATTTT
d_call: -; clone_size: -; v_call: TRBV7-2; cdr3_length: 15; j_call: TRBJ1-2; cdr3_aa: CASSLDRGKGYGYTF; cdr3_nt: TGTGCCAGCAGCTTGGATAGGGGAAAGGGCTATGGCTACACCTTC
d_call: -; clone_size: -; v_call: TRBV24-1; cdr3_length: 13; j_call: TRBJ1-2; cdr3_aa: CATSDPGTYGYTF; cdr3_nt: TGTGCCACCAGTGATCCAGGAACCTATGGCTACACCTTC
d_call: -; clone_size: -; v_call: TRBV28; cdr3_length: 12; j_call: TRBJ1-2; cdr3_aa: CASSTSGYGYTF; cdr3_nt: TGTGCCAGCAGTACCAGTGGCTATGGCTACACCTTC
d_call: TRBD2; clone_size: -; v_call: TRBV6-6; cdr3_length: 18; j_call: TRBJ2-3; cdr3_aa: CASSPGLAGGPRTDTQYF; cdr3_nt: TGTGCCAGCAGTCCGGGACTAGCGGGGGGGCCTAGGACAGATACGCAGTATTTT
d_call: TRBD2; clone_size: -; v_call: TRBV7-3; cdr3_length: 16; j_call: TRBJ2-2; cdr3_aa: CASSLTSGGYPGELFF; cdr3_nt: TGTGCCAGCAGCCTCACTAGCGGGGGGTACCCCGGGGAGCTGTTTTTT
d_call: -; clone_size: -; v_call: TRBV2; cdr3_length: 14; j_call: TRBJ1-1; cdr3_aa: CASSSDFPNTEAFF; cdr3_nt: TGTGCCAGCAGCTCAGATTTTCCGAACACTGAAGCTTTCTTT
d_call: -; clone_size: -; v_call: TRBV30; cdr3_length: 16; j_call: TRBJ1-5; cdr3_aa: CAWVNAGSRGDQPQHF; cdr3_nt: TGTGCCTGGGTAAATGCCGGGTCCAGGGGTGATCAGCCCCAGCATTTT
d_call: TRBD1; clone_size: -; v_call: TRBV24-1; cdr3_length: 14; j_call: TRBJ2-3; cdr3_aa: CATSDRTGKDTQYF; cdr3_nt: TGTGCCACCAGTGATCGGACAGGGAAAGATACGCAGTATTTT
d_call: TRBD1; clone_size: few; v_call: TRBV4-1; cdr3_length: 15; j_call: TRBJ1-1; cdr3_aa: CASSQAGQGGNEAFF; cdr3_nt: TGCGCCAGCAGCCAAGCCGGACAGGGAGGGAATGAAGCTTTCTTT
d_call: -; clone_size: once; v_call: TRBV28; cdr3_length: 13; j_call: TRBJ2-5; cdr3_aa: CASIGGGGETQYF; cdr3_nt: TGTGCCAGCATTGGGGGAGGAGGAGAGACCCAGTACTTC